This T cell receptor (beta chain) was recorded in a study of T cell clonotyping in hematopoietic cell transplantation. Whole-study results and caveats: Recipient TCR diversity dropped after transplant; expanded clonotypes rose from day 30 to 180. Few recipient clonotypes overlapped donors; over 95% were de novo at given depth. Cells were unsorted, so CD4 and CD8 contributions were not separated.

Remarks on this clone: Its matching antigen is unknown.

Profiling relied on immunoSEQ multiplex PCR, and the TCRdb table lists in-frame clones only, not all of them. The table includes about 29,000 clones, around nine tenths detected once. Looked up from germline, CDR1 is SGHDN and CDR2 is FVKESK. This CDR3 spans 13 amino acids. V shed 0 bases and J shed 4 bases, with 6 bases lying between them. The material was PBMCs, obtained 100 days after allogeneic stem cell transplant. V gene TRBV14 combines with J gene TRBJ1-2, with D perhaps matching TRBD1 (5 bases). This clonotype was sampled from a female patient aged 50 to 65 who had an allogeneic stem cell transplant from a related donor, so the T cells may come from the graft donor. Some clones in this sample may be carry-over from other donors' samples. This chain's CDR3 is CASSQDGGYGYTF. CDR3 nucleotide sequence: TGTGCCAGCAGCCAAGATGGGGGCTATGGCTACACCTTC.